This T cell receptor beta chain was sequenced during a study of control samples from healthy donors and cancer patients. Sequencing used immunoSEQ multiplex PCR; TCRdb keeps in-frame clones, though not all of them. The data contain approximately 140,000 clones, roughly 92% of them singletons. The source is a man younger than 40 in good health. The sample was blood.

CDR3 sequence reads: CASSLGWHQETQYF. CDR3 coding DNA: TGTGCCAGCAGCTTAGGGTGGCACCAAGAGACCCAGTACTTC. V usage is TRBV11-3 and J usage is TRBJ2-5; D is ambiguous. Trimming removed 1 base from V and 0 bases from J, with 6 bases in between. The length of the CDR3 is 14 residues. The germline CDR1 and CDR2 sequences are SGHNT and YENEEA.